The 23 T cell receptor beta chains listed next were all sequenced from one sample in a study of beta chain features in type 1 diabetes (dated by TCRdb to the late 2010s). The library was prepared using the immunoSEQ multiplex PCR assay. The entire amount of isolated RNA was reverse transcribed using the High Capacity cDNA Reverse Transcription Kit, so the sequenced TCRB transcripts were expressed ones. This immuneACCESS table, as held by TCRdb, lists in-frame sequences with V and J called but not all clones. Of the missing ones, under half trace to an unresolved V gene in checked studies; the others have no known cause. In this sample the table shows 350,000 to 450,000 clones, over 11% of which occur a single time. Roughly 0.036% of the sample goes to the ten largest clones. Sample: naive CD4+ T cells from blood. In the paper's terms, the cell subset or site label means: true naive CD4+ T cells. These receptors were obtained from a man under 40 in good health.

The chain carries TRBV19 and TRBJ2-1; tentatively, D is TRBD2 (5 bases). Per the germline V gene, CDR1 is LNHDA and CDR2 is SQIVND (reference sequence). This CDR3 contains 12 residues. Trimming cost V 4 bases and J 9 bases, with 10 bases left between them. The CDR3 nucleotides are TGTGCCAGTAGTACGAGGGTAACTGAGCAGTTCTTC. This encodes CASSTRVTEQFF.

The rearrangement links TRBV9 to TRBJ2-3, with D hard to call. V dropped 0 bases and J dropped 0 bases, with 11 bases sitting between them. The CDR3 has 16 amino acids. CDR1 and CDR2 (germline): SGDLS, YYNGEE. The CDR3 sequence: CASSVEEQRSTDTQYF. The CDR3 DNA is TGTGCCAGCAGCGTAGAGGAGCAGCGTAGCACAGATACGCAGTATTTT. Full variable domain (missing parts from reference TRBV9 and TRBJ2-3): DSGVTQTPKHLITATGQRVTLRCSPRSGDLSVYWYQQSLDQGLQFLIQYYNGEERAKGNILERFSAQQFPDLHSELNLSSLELGDSALYFCASSVEEQRSTDTQYFGPGTRLTVL.

This clone showed up just a few times. V is TRBV7-2 and J is TRBJ2-3; D is uncertain. With 5 bases removed from V and 2 bases from J, the gap between germline ends came to 5 bases. The CDR3 is made up of 12 amino acids. Per the germline V gene, CDR1 is SGHTA and CDR2 is FQGNSA. The CDR3 reads CASSVPTDTQYF. Here the CDR3 DNA reads TGTGCCAGCAGCGTACCCACAGATACGCAGTATTTT.

In this sample, this clone turned up a few times. J is TRBJ1-2 and V is TRBV5-4; 7 bases map to TRBD1. V shed 0 bases and J 1 base; nucleotides not matched to a gene: 3. The CDR3 runs to 15 residues. CDR1 is SGHNT and CDR2 is YYREEE in the germline V gene (reference sequence). CDR3 loop: CASSLVGTDNYGYTF. CDR3 bases: TGTGCCAGCAGCTTGGTCGGGACAGATAACTATGGCTACACCTTC. The full variable domain, with the rest looked up from reference TRBV5-4 and TRBJ1-2, is ETGVTQSPTHLIKTRGQQVTLRCSSQSGHNTVSWYQQALGQGPQFIFQYYREEENGRGNFPPRFSGLQFPNYSSELNVNALELDDSALYLCASSLVGTDNYGYTFGSGTRLTVV.

This clone has only a few counts. The chain links TRBV5-1 to TRBJ2-1; tentative D call: TRBD2 (6 bases). Trimming shortened V by 2 bases and J by 8 bases, and 14 bases separated the two germline ends. The V gene's germline CDR1 is SGHRS and CDR2 YFSETQ. The CDR3 is 14 residues long. CDR3 in amino acids: CASSFRDSAHEQFF. CDR3 bases: TGCGCCAGCAGCTTCCGGGACTCTGCACATGAGCAGTTCTTC.

This clone was counted only a few times. The chain recombines TRBV27 with TRBJ2-1, with a weak D call TRBD1 (5 bases). The CDR3 has 14 amino acids. V was cut by 3 bases and J by 3 bases, with 9 bases left in between. Germline values: CDR1 MNHEY, CDR2 SMNVEV (reference sequence). The CDR3 nucleotides read TGTGCCAGCAGTTTGGGGCGGAACTACAATGAGCAGTTCTTC. As protein: CASSLGRNYNEQFF.

This clone turned up a few times. The chain is built from TRBV6-1 and TRBJ2-7, with D possibly being TRBD2 (6 bases). Looked up from germline, CDR1 is MNHNS and CDR2 is SASEGT. This CDR3 is built from 11 residues. V was pared by 6 bases and J by 5 bases, with 8 bases between. CDR3 coding DNA: TGTGCCAGCAGGGAGCGGGACGAGCAGTACTTC. Amino acid sequence: CASRERDEQYF.

For this clone: This sample includes further DNA sequences coding for the same CDR3. The rearrangement uses TRBV5-1 and TRBJ2-1, with D tentatively TRBD1 or TRBD2 (5 bases each). The V gene's germline CDR1 is SGHRS and CDR2 YFSETQ. The V gene lost 0 bases and the J gene lost 1 base, with 8 bases spanning the gap. This CDR3 is built from 15 residues. CDR3 in DNA: TGCGCCAGCAGCTTGGCAGGGAGTTCCTACAATGAGCAGTTCTTC. Encoded protein: CASSLAGSSYNEQFF.

The gene calls are TRBV4-2 and TRBJ1-2; D unclear. This CDR3 contains 13 residues. Germline assignment: CDR1 LGHNA and CDR2 YNFKEQ. Deletions cut 0 bases from V and 4 bases from J, with 6 bases between. CDR3 sequence (DNA): TGTGCCAGCAGCCAAGACGCCGGCTATGGCTACACCTTC. Residues: CASSQDAGYGYTF.

The CDR3 loop is CASSLTEIPDTQYF. The DNA for the CDR3 is TGTGCCAGCAGCTTGACAGAAATTCCAGATACGCAGTATTTT. This rearrangement joins TRBV5-6 to TRBJ2-3; D is undetermined. V was shortened by 1 base and J by 4 bases, with 10 bases between the two germline ends. The CDR3 covers 14 residues. Germline-derived CDR1 and CDR2 are SGHDT and YYEEEE. Drawing the rest from reference TRBV5-6 and TRBJ2-3, the complete variable domain is DAGVTQSPTHLIKTRGQQVTLRCSPKSGHDTVSWYQQALGQGPQFIFQYYEEEERQRGNFPDRFSGHQFPNYSSELNVNALLLGDSALYLCASSLTEIPDTQYFGPGTRLTVL.

This clone came up a few times. This chain uses TRBV11-3 with TRBJ2-1, with D possibly matching TRBD2 (5 bases). This CDR3 has 12 amino acids. The germline V gene has CDR1 SGHNT and CDR2 YENEEA. With 6 bases removed from V and 7 bases from J, the gap between germline ends came to 10 bases. CDR3 nucleotides: TGTGCCAGCAGTCCAAAGCGGAATGAGCAGTTCTTC. Its protein product is CASSPKRNEQFF.

The chain employs TRBV5-4 and TRBJ2-1; D possibly corresponds to TRBD2 (5 bases). The germline V and J ends were trimmed by 6 bases and 5 bases, with 12 bases remaining between them. This CDR3 spans 13 amino acids. The germline V gene encodes CDR1 SGHNT and CDR2 YYREEE (reference sequence). The CDR3 here is CASNPGVDNEQFF. In DNA, the CDR3 is TGTGCCAGCAACCCCGGGGTCGACAATGAGCAGTTCTTC.

This clone was observed a few times. This chain connects TRBV30 to TRBJ2-2; TRBD1 or TRBD2 may be the D gene (5 bases each). Trimming pared 2 bases from V and 5 bases from J, leaving 18 bases between. Germline assignment: CDR1 GTSNPN and CDR2 SVGIG (reference sequence). This CDR3 is 16 amino acids long. The CDR3 sequence: CAWSSESGAKTGELFF. The CDR3, as DNA: TGTGCCTGGAGTAGCGAGTCCGGGGCTAAAACCGGGGAGCTGTTTTTT.

This clone has just a few counts. The chain links TRBV6-6 to TRBJ1-4; D is undetermined. The CDR3 has 12 amino acids. Germline V gene sequence: CDR1 MNHNY, CDR2 SVGAGI (reference sequence). Deletions cut 7 bases from V and 5 bases from J, with 8 bases between. The CDR3 nucleotides read TGTGCCAGCACGAAGGGAAATGAAAAACTGTTTTTT. Translated, it gives CASTKGNEKLFF.

Written as DNA, the CDR3 is TGCGCCAGCAGCTTGGTCAAGCTAGCGGGGGATTTCGGGGAAGAGACCCAGTACTTC. This codes for CASSLVKLAGDFGEETQYF. The chain has TRBV5-1 and TRBJ2-5; 10 bases fit TRBD2. The CDR3 spans 19 residues. Germline V gene data show CDR1 as SGHRS and CDR2 as YFSETQ. V lost 0 bases and J lost 3; bases outside the gene matches: 14.

Only a few counts were recorded for this clone. The chain joins TRBV7-9 to TRBJ2-1; D is unclear. Germline V gene data show CDR1 as SEHNR and CDR2 as FQNEAQ (reference sequence). The CDR3 covers 13 residues. The germline V and J ends were trimmed by 0 bases and 4 bases, with 4 bases remaining between them. The DNA for the CDR3 is TGTGCCAGCAGCTTAGCGGTATACAATGAGCAGTTCTTC. Its translation is CASSLAVYNEQFF.

This clone turned up a few times. The chain combines TRBV9 with TRBJ2-3; 8 positions agree with TRBD1. The germline V gene has CDR1 SGDLS and CDR2 YYNGEE. The trim removed 1 base at V and 4 bases at J, leaving 5 bases unmatched. This CDR3 is 15 amino acids long. Here the CDR3 reads CASSVFSGGADTQYF. The CDR3 DNA sequence: TGTGCCAGCAGCGTATTTTCAGGGGGCGCAGATACGCAGTATTTT.

The chain joins TRBV30 to TRBJ2-1; no reliable D call. The V end lost 5 bases, the J end lost 5 bases, and 16 bases lay between the germline ends. CDR3 length equals 14 residues. In germline, CDR1 is GTSNPN, CDR2 SVGIG (reference sequence). CDR3 sequence (DNA): TGTGCCTGGGCGCCCGATACTCTTAACAATGAGCAGTTCTTC. Translated: CAWAPDTLNNEQFF. Complete variable domain (other parts from reference TRBV30 and TRBJ2-1): SQTIHQWPATLVQPVGSPLSLECTVEGTSNPNLYWYRQAAGRGLQLLFYSVGIGQISSEVPQNLSASRPQDRQFILSSKKLLLSDSGFYLCAWAPDTLNNEQFFGPGTRLTVL.

This clone was detected only a few times. V and J are TRBV10-3 and TRBJ2-7, with 12 bases aligning to TRBD2. Trimming removed 8 bases from V and 0 bases from J; junction bases left unmatched: 2. Per the germline V gene, CDR1 is ENHRY and CDR2 is SYGVKD. CDR3 length: 14 amino acids. This chain's CDR3 is CAIATSGSSYEQYV. CDR3 DNA: TGTGCCATCGCGACTAGCGGGAGCTCCTACGAGCAGTACGTC.

The chain is built from TRBV27 and TRBJ1-2; D gene ambiguous. V was cut by 3 bases and J by 6 bases, with 11 bases left in between. The CDR3 covers 13 residues. Germline V CDR1 and CDR2: MNHEY, SMNVEV (reference sequence). The CDR3 region is CASSFSKGDGYTF. The CDR3 nucleotides are TGTGCCAGCAGTTTCAGTAAAGGAGATGGCTACACCTTC.

In the case of this clone: Other nucleotide sequences in the sample specify the same CDR3. The genes are TRBV9 and TRBJ2-3; 8 bases align to TRBD2. The germline CDR1 and CDR2 sequences are SGDLS and YYNGEE. The CDR3 consists of 15 residues. With 0 bases clipped from V and 1 base from J, the junction kept 1 base outside the gene matches. Here the CDR3 DNA reads TGTGCCAGCAGCGTAGGAGCGGGAGGCACAGATACGCAGTATTTT. This sequence encodes CASSVGAGGTDTQYF.

As to this clone: The sample has other DNA sequences that encode this CDR3 too. V is TRBV29-1 and J is TRBJ2-2, with 10 bases matching TRBD1. The CDR3 has 14 residues. Germline V gene sequence: CDR1 SQVTM, CDR2 ANQGSEA. Trimming at V came to 6 bases and at J to 5 bases, leaving 6 bases not matched to a gene. The CDR3 nucleotides are TGCAGCGTGTCCGGGACAGGGGTGACCGGGGAGCTGTTTTTT. Protein product: CSVSGTGVTGELFF.

The chain combines TRBV7-9 with TRBJ2-1, with 8 bases matching TRBD2. V trimming: 5 bases; J trimming: 0 bases; junction bases outside the gene matches: 3. Per the germline V gene, CDR1 is SEHNR and CDR2 is FQNEAQ (reference sequence). CDR3 size: 15 residues. CDR3 amino acids: CASSPSGGSYNEQFF. The CDR3, as DNA: TGTGCCAGCAGCCCGAGCGGGGGCTCCTACAATGAGCAGTTCTTC.